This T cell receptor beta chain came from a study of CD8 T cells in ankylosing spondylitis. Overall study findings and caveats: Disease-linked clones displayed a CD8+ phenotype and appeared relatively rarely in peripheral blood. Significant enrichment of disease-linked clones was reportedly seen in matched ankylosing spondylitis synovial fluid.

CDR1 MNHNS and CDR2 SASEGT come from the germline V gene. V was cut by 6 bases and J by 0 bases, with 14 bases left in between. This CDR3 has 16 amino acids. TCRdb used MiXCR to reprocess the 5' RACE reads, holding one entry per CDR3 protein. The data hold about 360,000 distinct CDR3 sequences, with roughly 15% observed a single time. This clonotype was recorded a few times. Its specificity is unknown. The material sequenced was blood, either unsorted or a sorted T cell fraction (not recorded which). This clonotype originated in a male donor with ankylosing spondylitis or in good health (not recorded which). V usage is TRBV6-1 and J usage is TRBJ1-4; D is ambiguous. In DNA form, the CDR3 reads TGTGCCAGCAGCCCCTCTCCGAAGGCAACTAATGAAAAACTGTTTTTT. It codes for CASSPSPKATNEKLFF.